Following are 21 T cell receptor beta chains from one sample sequenced in a study of T-cell reconstitution after alpha-beta-depleted transplantation in children. For TCRbeta, the library was prepared with unique molecular identifiers. MiXCR was run by TCRdb on the PCR reads, yielding one entry per CDR3 protein. The sample lists fewer than 400,000 distinct CDR3 sequences, approximately 23% seen once, with 10% to 11% in the top ten. The sample consisted of PBMCs, mostly from graft donor cells, taken 180 days after TCRalphabeta/CD19-depleted stem cell transplant. All receptors derive from a male patient younger than 18 who had a stem cell transplant for acute lymphoblastic leukemia, so the T cells may come from the graft donor.

CDR3 region: CASSVSQGYNEQFF. CDR3 DNA: TGTGCCAGCAGCGTCTCTCAGGGATACAATGAGCAGTTCTTC. The genes are TRBV9 and TRBJ2-1, with a possible D match to TRBD1 (5 bases). The CDR3 runs to 14 residues. Germline V gene sequence: CDR1 SGDLS, CDR2 YYNGEE. Trimming removed 2 bases from V and 4 bases from J, with 10 bases in between.

CDR3 DNA: TGCGCCAGCAGCTTGGGACAGGGCAACCCCTACAATGAGCAGTTCTTC. Translated: CASSLGQGNPYNEQFF. J is TRBJ2-1 and V is TRBV5-1; 7 bases are shared with TRBD1. Germline loops: CDR1 SGHRS, CDR2 YFSETQ. V dropped 0 bases and J dropped 2; count of bases not matched to a gene: 5. CDR3 length: 16 residues. Drawing the rest from reference TRBV5-1 and TRBJ2-1, the complete variable domain is KAGVTQTPRYLIKTRGQQVTLSCSPISGHRSVSWYQQTPGQGLQFLFEYFSETQRNKGNFPGRFSGRQFSNSRSEMNVSTLELGDSALYLCASSLGQGNPYNEQFFGPGTRLTVL.

The rearrangement uses TRBV20-1 and TRBJ2-1; 15 nucleotides line up with TRBD2. CDR3 length: 20 residues. The germline CDR1 and CDR2 sequences are DFQATT and SNEGSKA (reference sequence). V gave up 0 bases and J gave up 0 bases; unmatched junction bases: 9. The CDR3 nucleotides are TGCAGTGCTAGAGATCCTCTAGGGACTAGCGGGAGGAGCTCCTACAATGAGCAGTTCTTC. Amino acids: CSARDPLGTSGRSSYNEQFF.

This clonotype was observed a few times. This chain joins TRBV7-3 and TRBJ2-6, with TRBD2 as a possible D gene (5 bases). This CDR3 comprises 14 residues. V lost 3 bases, J lost 5 bases, and 8 bases lay in between. Germline V lookup: CDR1 SGHTA, CDR2 FQGTGA. The DNA for the CDR3 is TGTGCCAGCAGCTTTCCGGGAAGGGCCAACGTCCTGACTTTC. Translation gives CASSFPGRANVLTF.

This clonotype has a handful of counts. The rearrangement links TRBV7-6 to TRBJ2-7; 13 bases align to TRBD2. V lost 2 bases to trimming and J lost 6 bases; unmatched junction nucleotides: 4. This CDR3 has 15 residues. The V gene's germline CDR1 is SGHVS and CDR2 FNYEAQ. Written as DNA, the CDR3 is TGTGCCAGCAGCTTATACGGACTAGCGGGAGCCGAGCAGTACTTC. Residues: CASSLYGLAGAEQYF.

This clonotype occurred a few times. This rearrangement joins TRBV12-3 or TRBV12-4 to TRBJ2-7; unclear D gene. V was shortened by 1 base and J by 9 bases, with 7 bases between the two germline ends. This CDR3 comprises 11 residues. Here the CDR3 DNA reads TGTGCCAGCAGTTTAGGGGTCGGGCAGTACTTC. Amino acids: CASSLGVGQYF.

This sequence joins TRBV19 and TRBJ1-1, with 11 bases matching TRBD1. The germline V gene encodes CDR1 LNHDA and CDR2 SQIVND (reference sequence). The CDR3 has 13 amino acids. V shed 8 bases, J shed 5 bases, and the junction held 4 bases outside the gene matches. DNA of the CDR3: TGTGCCAGTGGGACAGGGGGTCGGACTGAAGCTTTCTTT. Protein sequence: CASGTGGRTEAFF.

The rearrangement links TRBV4-1 to TRBJ1-1; the match to TRBD1 covers 8 bases. CDR1 and CDR2 from the germline V gene are MGHRA and YSYEKL. The CDR3 has 15 amino acids. The trim removed 3 bases at V and 5 bases at J, leaving 8 bases unmatched. DNA of the CDR3: TGCGCCAGCAGCCATTCCTGGACAGGGAATACTGAAGCTTTCTTT. It specifies CASSHSWTGNTEAFF.

The sample holds a few counts of this clonotype. The chain employs TRBV6-1 and TRBJ2-1; 8 bases agree with TRBD1. CDR1 MNHNS and CDR2 SASEGT come from the germline V gene. V shed 4 bases, J shed 2 bases, and the junction held 4 bases outside the gene matches. This CDR3 has 15 residues. CDR3 in amino acids: CASSGRTGTYNEQFF. For the CDR3, the DNA is TGTGCCAGCAGTGGCAGGACAGGGACCTACAATGAGCAGTTCTTC.

The chain joins TRBV3-1 to TRBJ2-5; the match to TRBD2 covers 8 bases. Germline CDR1 is LGHDT and CDR2 is YNNKEL (reference sequence). This CDR3 is 14 amino acids long. V gave up 3 bases and J gave up 7 bases; unmatched junction bases: 7. CDR3 in amino acids: CASSHQGLGATQYF. CDR3 DNA: TGTGCCAGCAGCCATCAGGGACTAGGAGCGACCCAGTACTTC.

The chain couples TRBV5-4 to TRBJ2-7, with 7 bases fitting TRBD2. The V gene's germline CDR1 is SGHNT and CDR2 YYREEE (reference sequence). This CDR3 is built from 14 residues. The ends lost 2 bases at V and 5 bases at J; junction bases unmatched: 7. CDR3 sequence reads: CASSFTGGSNEQYF. CDR3 coding DNA: TGTGCCAGCAGCTTTACCGGGGGGTCTAACGAGCAGTACTTC.

This clonotype was recorded at least ten times. The chain links TRBV3-1 to TRBJ1-6, with 9 bases that match TRBD1. CDR3 length: 16 amino acids. Germline CDR1 and CDR2: LGHDT and YNNKEL (reference sequence). The V segment lost 3 bases and the J segment 7 bases; nucleotides outside the gene matches: 7. In nucleotides, the CDR3 is TGTGCCAGCAGCCAGCGTCCCGGGACAGGGAATTCACCCCTCCACTTT. It yields the protein CASSQRPGTGNSPLHF. Full variable domain (missing parts from reference TRBV3-1 and TRBJ1-6): DTAVSQTPKYLVTQMGNDKSIKCEQNLGHDTMYWYKQDSKKFLKIMFSYNNKELIINETVPNRFSPKSPDKAHLNLHINSLELGDSAVYFCASSQRPGTGNSPLHFGNGTRLTVT.

The chain joins TRBV5-5 to TRBJ2-1; 9 nucleotides agree with TRBD2. Trimming at V came to 3 bases and at J to 8 bases, leaving 12 bases not matched to a gene. CDR1 SGHKS and CDR2 YYEKEE come from the germline V gene (reference sequence). This CDR3 comprises 16 residues. Written as DNA, the CDR3 is TGTGCCAGCAGCTGGGTCGGCGGGAGGGCCGTCTATGAGCAGTTCTTC. Amino acid sequence: CASSWVGGRAVYEQFF.

The CDR3, as DNA: TGTGCCAGCAGTGCCTTACCGGGACTAGAAGAGACCCAGTACTTC. It codes for CASSALPGLEETQYF. This sequence joins TRBV25-1 and TRBJ2-5; 8 nucleotides match TRBD2. Per the germline V gene, CDR1 is MGHDK and CDR2 is SYGVNS. The CDR3 is made up of 15 amino acids. J lost 3 bases, V lost 4 bases, and 7 bases had no gene match.

This clonotype turned up a few times. The chain links TRBV7-2 to TRBJ2-7; TRBD2 matches at 10 bases. The germline V gene encodes CDR1 SGHTA and CDR2 FQGNSA. J lost 3 bases, V lost 3 bases, and 5 bases had no gene match. CDR3 length: 15 amino acids. CDR3 residues: CASSFTSGDFYEQYF. Written as DNA, the CDR3 is TGTGCCAGCAGCTTTACTAGCGGGGATTTCTACGAGCAGTACTTC.

This chain links TRBV7-2 with TRBJ1-2; no firm D call. This CDR3 has 14 residues. Germline values: CDR1 SGHTA, CDR2 FQGNSA. The V gene lost 7 bases and the J gene lost 7 bases, with 19 bases spanning the gap. The CDR3 protein is CASNISPGAPGYTF. The CDR3 DNA reads as TGTGCCAGCAACATATCCCCAGGCGCGCCTGGCTACACCTTC.

The V gene is TRBV5-1, the J gene TRBJ2-3; D ambiguous. The CDR3 sequence is 15 residues long. Germline CDR1 SGHRS, CDR2 YFSETQ. The V end lost 2 bases, the J end lost 7 bases, and 17 bases lay between the germline ends. For the CDR3, the DNA is TGCGCCAGCAGCTTCTTCGACTCCCATCTGAATACGCAGTATTTT. Protein product: CASSFFDSHLNTQYF.

This rearrangement joins TRBV20-1 to TRBJ2-1; possibly TRBD1 for D (5 bases). The V end was cut by 6 bases, the J end by 1 base, with 13 bases between. The CDR3 contains 14 residues. Germline V lookup: CDR1 DFQATT, CDR2 SNEGSKA (reference sequence). Here the CDR3 reads CSALSGHSYNEQFF. The CDR3 DNA reads TGCAGTGCGTTATCAGGACATTCCTACAATGAGCAGTTCTTC.

The chain couples TRBV7-2 to TRBJ2-1, with TRBD1 identical over 9 bases. The CDR3 sequence is 13 residues long. The V and J ends lost 4 bases and 7 bases, in that order; junction bases with no gene match: 2. Germline CDR1 and CDR2: SGHTA and FQGNSA. The CDR3 nucleotides read TGTGCCAGCAGCTGGGGGACAGGGAATGAGCAGTTCTTC. It codes for CASSWGTGNEQFF.

This clonotype was observed a few times. This rearrangement joins TRBV27 to TRBJ2-7; TRBD2 aligns across 8 bases. The CDR3 has 14 residues. V trimming: 3 bases; J trimming: 6 bases; junction bases outside the gene matches: 7. The germline CDR1 and CDR2 sequences are MNHEY and SMNVEV (reference sequence). The CDR3 nucleotides read TGTGCCAGCAGTTTTACCAGCGGGAGCGCCGAGCAGTACTTC. Translated, it gives CASSFTSGSAEQYF.

This sequence joins TRBV7-6 and TRBJ2-5; TRBD2 might be the D (5 bases). The V end was cut by 1 base, the J end by 3 bases, with 21 bases between. Germline V gene data show CDR1 as SGHVS and CDR2 as FNYEAQ. The CDR3 extends over 18 amino acids. In DNA form, the CDR3 reads TGTGCCAGCAGCTTAGAAGTTCGGACTTCTGGAGGAAAAGAGACCCAGTACTTC. Its protein is CASSLEVRTSGGKETQYF.